These 20 T cell receptor beta chains were all obtained from the same sample, sequenced in a study of OX40 agonist ivuxolimab in advanced cancers. Here immunoSEQ multiplex PCR was the method, and the copy in TCRdb shows in-frame clones only, minus some. The table lists 45,000 to 55,000 clones, roughly 81% of them singletons, with 9.9% in the top ten. This sample comprised CD4+ or CD8+ T cells sorted from blood, obtained in a trial of the OX40 agonist ivuxolimab. Every receptor here comes from an adult with an advanced solid tumor such as melanoma, head and neck, liver or kidney cancer.

The rearrangement links TRBV2 to TRBJ1-4; unclear D gene. From germline, CDR1 is SNHLY and CDR2 FYNNEI. V was clipped by 11 bases and J by 4 bases, with 17 bases between them. The CDR3 is 14 residues long. Here the CDR3 reads CAGTRGRVNEKLFF. CDR3 DNA: TGTGCCGGTACCAGAGGGAGGGTTAATGAAAAACTGTTTTTT.

This chain links TRBV2 with TRBJ2-7; 11 bases fit TRBD1. The CDR3 spans 15 residues. The J segment lost 3 bases and the V segment lost 6 bases, leaving 7 bases of the junction unmatched. Germline loops: CDR1 SNHLY, CDR2 FYNNEI. The CDR3 DNA sequence: TGTGCCAGCAGCGCGGGACAGGGGGTAATCTACGAGCAGTACTTC. Protein product: CASSAGQGVIYEQYF.

The J gene is TRBJ1-2, the V gene TRBV5-1; D uncertain. The CDR3 runs 14 residues. Germline CDR1 is SGHRS and CDR2 is YFSETQ. V gave up 0 bases and J gave up 4 bases, with 10 bases separating them. CDR3 DNA: TGCGCCAGCAGCTTGGATGGCATCTCCTATGGCTACACCTTC. It is translated as CASSLDGISYGYTF.

The rearrangement joins TRBV10-3 to TRBJ2-5; D ambiguous. Deletions cut 0 bases from V and 5 bases from J, with 4 bases between. Germline-derived CDR1 and CDR2 are ENHRY and SYGVKD. The CDR3 has 12 amino acids. This CDR3 is CAISESVETQYF. CDR3 DNA sequence: TGTGCCATCAGTGAGTCAGTTGAGACCCAGTACTTC.

This clone appeared a few times. V is TRBV11-2 and J is TRBJ2-7; a possible D gene is TRBD2 (5 bases). The CDR3 loop spans 13 amino acids. Germline V gene data show CDR1 as SGHAT and CDR2 as FQNNGV. Trimming left V 6 bases short and J 5 bases short, with 14 bases between. The CDR3 DNA reads TGTGCCAGCAGGTTTTGGGGAGCCCACGAGCAGTACTTC. Encoded protein: CASRFWGAHEQYF.

The table lists this clone with a count of one. J is TRBJ2-5 and V is TRBV19; 12 bases fit TRBD2. This CDR3 comprises 14 residues. Unmatched junction bases numbered 2, after V lost 4 bases and J lost 5 bases. The V gene's germline CDR1 is LNHDA and CDR2 SQIVND (reference sequence). CDR3 nucleotides: TGTGCCAGTAGTAAGACTAGCGGGAGCGAGACCCAGTACTTC. This gives the protein CASSKTSGSETQYF.

This chain uses TRBV7-3 with TRBJ2-3, with TRBD2 matching 9 bases. The V and J ends lost 2 bases and 2 bases, in that order; junction bases with no gene match: 2. The CDR3 sequence is 15 residues long. Germline CDR1 is SGHTA and CDR2 is FQGTGA. The CDR3: CASSLGLANTDTQYF. For the CDR3, the DNA is TGTGCCAGCAGCTTAGGACTAGCGAACACAGATACGCAGTATTTT.

Concerning this clone: The identical CDR3 is also encoded by other nucleotide sequences in the sample. J is TRBJ2-3 and V is TRBV11-3; the D gene is possibly TRBD1 (5 bases). This CDR3 has 13 residues. Germline CDR1 is SGHNT and CDR2 is YENEEA. Trimming removed 1 base from V and 5 bases from J, with 7 bases in between. The CDR3 sequence: CASSLGQGDTQYF. CDR3 nucleotide sequence: TGTGCCAGCAGCTTAGGGCAGGGAGATACGCAGTATTTT.

The V and J genes are TRBV7-2 and TRBJ2-7; D remains ambiguous. This CDR3 has 12 amino acids. V was shortened by 5 bases and J by 4 bases, with 9 bases between the two germline ends. CDR1 is SGHTA and CDR2 is FQGNSA in the germline V gene. As DNA, the CDR3 is TGTGCCAGCAGCCCTCCTAATTACGAGCAGTACTTC. Translating gives CASSPPNYEQYF.

V usage is TRBV28 and J usage is TRBJ1-1, with D possibly TRBD1 on 5 matching bases. V was shortened by 5 bases and J by 0 bases, with 16 bases between the two germline ends. Germline V gene data show CDR1 as MDHEN and CDR2 as SYDVKM. The CDR3 runs to 16 residues. CDR3 bases: TGTGCCAGCAGTGAGGTGGGGGGTCTAATGAACACTGAAGCTTTCTTT. Translation: CASSEVGGLMNTEAFF.

The rearrangement joins TRBV5-6 to TRBJ2-6; D may be TRBD1 (6 bases). The germline V and J ends were trimmed by 4 bases and 3 bases, with 11 bases remaining between them. CDR1 SGHDT and CDR2 YYEEEE come from the germline V gene. CDR3 length equals 15 residues. CDR3 sequence: CASSQTGSGANVLTF. The CDR3 nucleotides are TGTGCCAGCAGCCAAACAGGGAGTGGGGCCAACGTCCTGACTTTC.

The chain is built from TRBV5-5 and TRBJ2-5, with D possibly TRBD1 on 6 matching bases. Trimming took 1 base from V and 4 from J, leaving 11 bases between them. The CDR3 is 14 amino acids. From germline, CDR1 is SGHKS and CDR2 YYEKEE (reference sequence). The CDR3 is CASSLQGLRETQYF. The CDR3 DNA reads as TGTGCCAGCAGCTTGCAGGGGCTGCGAGAGACCCAGTACTTC.

V and J are TRBV18 and TRBJ2-1; either TRBD1 or TRBD2 may supply D (5 bases each). V was cut by 1 base and J by 0 bases, with 7 bases left in between. CDR1 is KGHSH, CDR2 LQKENI, per germline. The CDR3 sequence is 15 residues long. CDR3 sequence (DNA): TGTGCCAGCTCACCACGGGACCTCTCCTACAATGAGCAGTTCTTC. Translating it yields CASSPRDLSYNEQFF.

This chain connects TRBV6-1 to TRBJ1-2, with D possibly TRBD1 on 6 matching bases. Between the trimmed V and J ends, which lost 6 bases and 5 bases, there was a span of 16 bases. This CDR3 is 14 amino acids long. Germline V CDR1 and CDR2: MNHNS, SASEGT. CDR3 loop: CASSPNRDYYGYTF. The CDR3 DNA follows: TGTGCCAGCAGCCCCAACAGGGACTATTATGGCTACACCTTC.

The V call is TRBV19, the J call TRBJ2-2; D is possibly TRBD2 (5 bases). V lost 5 bases and J 4 bases, leaving 8 bases between the germline ends. The CDR3 covers 13 residues. The germline gives CDR1 LNHDA, CDR2 SQIVND (reference sequence). Written as DNA, the CDR3 is TGTGCCAGTAGTGTAGCGCCCACCGGGGAGCTGTTTTTT. Protein: CASSVAPTGELFF. The variable domain in full, completed from reference TRBV19 and TRBJ2-2, reads DGGITQSPKYLFRKEGQNVTLSCEQNLNHDAMYWYRQDPGQGLRLIYYSQIVNDFQKGDIAEGYSVSREKKESFPLTVTSAQKNPTAFYLCASSVAPTGELFFGEGSRLTVL.

This clone was counted once. The rearrangement uses TRBV4-1 and TRBJ1-4, with D uncertain. Germline V gives CDR1 MGHRA, CDR2 YSYEKL. V was shortened by 2 bases and J by 5 bases, with 15 bases between the two germline ends. The CDR3 is 16 residues long. The CDR3 nucleotides read TGCGCCAGCAGCCAACCCGCGGGAGCGACGAATGAAAAACTGTTTTTT. It is translated as CASSQPAGATNEKLFF.

This chain uses TRBV7-3 with TRBJ1-1, with D unresolved. Trimming took 1 base from V and 3 from J, leaving 9 bases between them. Germline CDR1 SGHTA, CDR2 FQGTGA. The CDR3 loop spans 14 amino acids. The CDR3 DNA follows: TGTGCCAGCAGCTTAAGGGGAAGTGACACTGAAGCTTTCTTT. Its translation is CASSLRGSDTEAFF.

The rearrangement joins TRBV7-6 to TRBJ1-1; 10 bases line up with TRBD1. V dropped 4 bases and J dropped 3; count of bases not matched to a gene: 2. The germline CDR1 and CDR2 sequences are SGHVS and FNYEAQ. This CDR3 has 14 residues. CDR3: CASSSGQGDTEAFF. CDR3 sequence (DNA): TGTGCCAGCAGCTCTGGACAGGGGGACACTGAAGCTTTCTTT.

The gene calls are TRBV7-9 and TRBJ1-5; possible D gene TRBD1, 5 bases. CDR1 and CDR2 from the germline V gene are SEHNR and FQNEAQ (reference sequence). The CDR3 length is 15 residues. Trimming stripped 5 bases from V and 1 base from J, with 12 bases between. CDR3 in amino acids: CASSPGGSSNQPQHF. In nucleotides, the CDR3 is TGTGCCAGCAGCCCCGGGGGGTCGAGCAATCAGCCCCAGCATTTT.

This chain connects TRBV9 to TRBJ1-4; the D is unclear. V was cut by 3 bases and J by 5 bases, with 14 bases left in between. The CDR3 is made up of 15 amino acids. Germline V gene sequence: CDR1 SGDLS, CDR2 YYNGEE. This chain's CDR3 is CASSESDVENEKLFF. The CDR3 DNA reads as TGTGCCAGCAGCGAGAGTGATGTGGAAAATGAAAAACTGTTTTTT.